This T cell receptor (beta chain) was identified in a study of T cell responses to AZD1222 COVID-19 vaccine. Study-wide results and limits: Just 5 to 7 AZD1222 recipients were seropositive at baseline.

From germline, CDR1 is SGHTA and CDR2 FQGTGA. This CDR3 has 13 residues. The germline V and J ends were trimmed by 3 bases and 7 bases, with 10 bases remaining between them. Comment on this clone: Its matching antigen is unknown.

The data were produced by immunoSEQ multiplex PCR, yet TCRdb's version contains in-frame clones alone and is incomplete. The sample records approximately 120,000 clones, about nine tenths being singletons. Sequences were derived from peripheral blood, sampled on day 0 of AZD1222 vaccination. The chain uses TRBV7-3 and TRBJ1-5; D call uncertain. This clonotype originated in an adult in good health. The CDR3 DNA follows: TGTGCCAGCAGCTTGAGGGCGAACCAGCCCCAGCATTTT. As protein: CASSLRANQPQHF.